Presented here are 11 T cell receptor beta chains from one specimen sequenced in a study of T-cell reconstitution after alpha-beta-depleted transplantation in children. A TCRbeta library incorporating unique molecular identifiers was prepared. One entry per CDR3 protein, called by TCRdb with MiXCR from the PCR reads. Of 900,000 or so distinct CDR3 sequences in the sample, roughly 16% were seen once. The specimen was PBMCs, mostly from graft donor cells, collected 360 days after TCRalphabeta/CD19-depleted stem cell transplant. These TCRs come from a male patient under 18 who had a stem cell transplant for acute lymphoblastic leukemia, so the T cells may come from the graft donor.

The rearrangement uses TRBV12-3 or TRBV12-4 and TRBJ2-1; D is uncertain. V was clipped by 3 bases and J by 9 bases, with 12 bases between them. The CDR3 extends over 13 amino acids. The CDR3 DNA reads TGTGCCAGCAGTTTTTCTCTTGGCGCTGAGCAGTTCTTC. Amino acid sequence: CASSFSLGAEQFF.

The CDR3 DNA reads TGTGCCAGCAGCTTGTTTGGTTCCGGGGAGCTGTTTTTT. It encodes CASSLFGSGELFF. This chain links TRBV5-5 with TRBJ2-2, with D unresolved. The CDR3 is 13 amino acids. The germline CDR1 and CDR2 sequences are SGHKS and YYEKEE (reference sequence). Trimming left V 1 base short and J 6 bases short, with 7 bases between.

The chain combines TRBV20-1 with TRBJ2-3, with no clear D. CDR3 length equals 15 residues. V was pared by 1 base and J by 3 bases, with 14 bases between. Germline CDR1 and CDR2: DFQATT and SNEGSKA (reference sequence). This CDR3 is CSARVVGLGTDTQYF. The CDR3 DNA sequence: TGCAGTGCTAGAGTAGTAGGATTAGGTACAGATACGCAGTATTTT.

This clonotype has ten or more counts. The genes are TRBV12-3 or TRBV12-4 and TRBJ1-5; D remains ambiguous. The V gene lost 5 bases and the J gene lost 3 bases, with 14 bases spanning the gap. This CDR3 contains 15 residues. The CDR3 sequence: CASSARRVTNQPQHF. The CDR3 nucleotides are TGTGCCAGCAGTGCTCGACGGGTGACCAATCAGCCCCAGCATTTT.

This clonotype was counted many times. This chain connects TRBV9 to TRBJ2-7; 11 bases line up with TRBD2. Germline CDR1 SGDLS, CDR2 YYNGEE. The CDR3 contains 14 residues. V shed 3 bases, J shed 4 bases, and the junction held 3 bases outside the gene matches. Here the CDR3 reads CASSAGTSGYEQYF. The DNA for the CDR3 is TGTGCCAGCAGCGCCGGGACTAGCGGTTACGAGCAGTACTTC.

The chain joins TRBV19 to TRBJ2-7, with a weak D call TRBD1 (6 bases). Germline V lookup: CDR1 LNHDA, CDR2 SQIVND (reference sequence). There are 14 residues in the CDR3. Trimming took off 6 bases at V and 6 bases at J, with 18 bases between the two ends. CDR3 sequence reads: CASSSQGHPTEQYF. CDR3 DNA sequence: TGTGCCAGTAGCTCACAGGGACACCCTACCGAGCAGTACTTC.

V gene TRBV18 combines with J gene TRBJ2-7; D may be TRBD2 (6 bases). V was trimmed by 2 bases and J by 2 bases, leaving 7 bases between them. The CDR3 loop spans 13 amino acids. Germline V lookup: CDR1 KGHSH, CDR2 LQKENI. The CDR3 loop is CASSPERAYEQYF. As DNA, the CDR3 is TGTGCCAGCTCACCAGAGCGGGCCTACGAGCAGTACTTC.

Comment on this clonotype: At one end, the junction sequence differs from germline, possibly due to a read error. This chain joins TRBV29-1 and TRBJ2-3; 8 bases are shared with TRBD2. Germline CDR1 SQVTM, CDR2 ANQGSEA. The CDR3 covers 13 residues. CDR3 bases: TGCAGCGCTGAAGCGGGAGATAAGGATACGCAGTATTTT. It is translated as CSAEAGDKDTQYF.

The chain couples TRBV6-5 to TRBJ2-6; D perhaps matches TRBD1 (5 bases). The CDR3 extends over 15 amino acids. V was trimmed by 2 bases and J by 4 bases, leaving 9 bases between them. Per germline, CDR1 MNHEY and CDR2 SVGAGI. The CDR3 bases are TGTGCCAGCAGTTACGTGGGGCCCGGGGCCAACGTCCTGACTTTC. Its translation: CASSYVGPGANVLTF.

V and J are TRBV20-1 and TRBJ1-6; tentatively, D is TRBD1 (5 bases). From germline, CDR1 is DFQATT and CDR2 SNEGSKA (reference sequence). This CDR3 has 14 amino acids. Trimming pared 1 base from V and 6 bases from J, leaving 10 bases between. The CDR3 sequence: CSARVEGSNSPLHF. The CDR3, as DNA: TGCAGTGCTAGAGTAGAGGGGAGTAATTCACCCCTCCACTTT.

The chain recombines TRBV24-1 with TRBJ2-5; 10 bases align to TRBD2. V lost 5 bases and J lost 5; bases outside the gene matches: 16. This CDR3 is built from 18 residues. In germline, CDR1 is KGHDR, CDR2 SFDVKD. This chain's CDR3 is CATSVGLAEPTVGETQYF. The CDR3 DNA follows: TGTGCCACCAGTGTTGGACTAGCGGAACCTACCGTGGGGGAGACCCAGTACTTC.